The clone carrying this T cell receptor (beta chain) is medium-sized within its sample. What it binds is unknown. These data belong to a study of spatial heterogeneity in lung cancer. Overall study context: The mean occurrence of each unique TCR and UMI combination in raw reads exceeded 8.5.

The time point here: sample taken at primary tumor resection. Whole RNA was taken from tumor, nontumor lung or frozen PBMC; it was then sequenced unsorted. Points from the study as a whole: The number of expanded tumor alpha and beta chains correlated with mutation number. The authors estimated that 6% to 8% of tumor T cells were covered for alpha chains and over 11% for beta chains.

Every TCR cDNA molecule bore a unique molecular identifier. TCRdb re-called the 5' RACE reads with MiXCR, one entry per CDR3 protein. The sample lists roughly 8,900 distinct CDR3 sequences; 8.7% were seen once. The TCR was taken from a female donor with early-stage non-small cell lung cancer. Sequences were derived from lung tumor tissue, sampled at surgery.

CDR3 nucleotide sequence: TGCAGTGCTAGCCCCCGGGGGGCTAGCGTTGCATACGAGCAGTACTTC. It yields the protein CSASPRGASVAYEQYF. The V call is TRBV20-1, the J call TRBJ2-7, with a tentative D call TRBD2 (7 bases). Trimming shortened V by 3 bases and J by 4 bases, and 22 bases separated the two germline ends. The germline CDR1 and CDR2 sequences are DFQATT and SNEGSKA (reference sequence). The CDR3 covers 16 residues.